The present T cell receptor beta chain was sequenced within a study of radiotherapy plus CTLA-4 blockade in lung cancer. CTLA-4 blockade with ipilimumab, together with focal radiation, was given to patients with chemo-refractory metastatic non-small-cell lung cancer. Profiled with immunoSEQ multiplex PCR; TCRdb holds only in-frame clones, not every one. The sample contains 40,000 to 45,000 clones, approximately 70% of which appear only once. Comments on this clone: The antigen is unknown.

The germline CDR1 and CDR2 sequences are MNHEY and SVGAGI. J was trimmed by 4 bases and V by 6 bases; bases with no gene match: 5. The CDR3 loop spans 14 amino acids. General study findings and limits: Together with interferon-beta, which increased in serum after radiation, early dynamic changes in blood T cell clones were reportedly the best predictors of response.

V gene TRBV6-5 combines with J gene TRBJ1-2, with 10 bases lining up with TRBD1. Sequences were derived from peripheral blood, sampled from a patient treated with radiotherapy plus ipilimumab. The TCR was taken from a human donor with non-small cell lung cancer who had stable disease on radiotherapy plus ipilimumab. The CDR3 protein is CASSWDRGGYGYTF. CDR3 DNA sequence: TGTGCCAGCAGCTGGGACAGGGGCGGCTATGGCTACACCTTC.